This T cell receptor beta chain derives from a study of Graves' ophthalmopathy and Graves' hyperthyroidism. Looking at the study overall: Absence of ophthalmopathy within 18 months of follow-up defined stable hyperthyroidism. Study conclusions and caveats: Most expanded thyroid clonotypes above 0.001 frequency also appeared in blood. Ophthalmopathy was separated from stable hyperthyroidism by a 13-signature model with about 86% sensitivity and around 81% specificity.

The CDR3 runs to 10 residues. The germline V and J ends were trimmed by 4 bases and 7 bases, with 4 bases remaining between them. Germline-derived CDR1 and CDR2 are MDHEN and SYDVKM. Amplified TCR beta CDR3 regions were obtained using RNA transcripts as template. HTBI primers primed a first-round RT-PCR, and a second-round multiplex PCR followed. TCRdb fed the multiplex PCR reads into MiXCR, producing one record per CDR3 protein. The sample lists around 1.1 million distinct CDR3 sequences; about 40% were seen once. The sample holds a few counts of this clonotype. The antigen is unknown. This sequence joins TRBV28 and TRBJ1-1; D call uncertain. Sequencing input: peripheral blood or thyroid tissue (not recorded which). The clonotype comes from an adult man with Graves' hyperthyroidism. CDR3 DNA sequence: TGTGCCAGCAGTTCCGTTGAAGCTTTCTTT. It encodes CASSSVEAFF. The entire variable domain, with the rest obtained from reference TRBV28 and TRBJ1-1, is as follows: DVKVTQSSRYLVKRTGEKVFLECVQDMDHENMFWYRQDPGLGLRLIYFSYDVKMKEKGDIPEGYSVSREKKERFSLILESASTNQTSMYLCASSSVEAFFGQGTRLTVV.